This T cell receptor beta chain was retrieved from a study of blood T cell repertoires in COVID-19. For the study at large: Sites in the United States, Italy and Spain provided acute and convalescent COVID-19 samples. PBMCs, B-cell-depleted T cells, or T cells were the source of the cDNA or gDNA that made up the material.

Methods used by the authors: Counts of nucleated cells, estimated from reference gene primer amplification, were obtained. Sequencing was performed with immunoSEQ multiplex PCR; in TCRdb, only in-frame clones are kept and a portion is missing. D and trimming come from the DNA, and the V and J calls and clone size come from that table. The data contain almost 250,000 clones, about 82% of them seen just once; the ten biggest clones take up over 5.5%. Those enrolled in Seattle joined during active infection and were followed longitudinally afterward. V lost 6 bases and J lost 4; bases outside the gene matches: 11. Germline loops: CDR1 WNHNN, CDR2 SYGVQD (reference sequence). The CDR3 has 17 amino acids.

The V call is TRBV10-1, the J call TRBJ1-6; 8 nucleotides line up with TRBD1. The TCR sequence derives from a woman older than 75 with COVID-19, enrolled during active disease. Sequencing was carried out using peripheral blood. The CDR3 bases are TGCGCCAGCAGCCTACTGGACAGGGCCGGATATAATTCACCCCTCCACTTT. Its translation is CASSLLDRAGYNSPLHF.